Listed here are 32 T cell receptor beta chains from one sample, sequenced in a study of shared clonotypes between healthy human individuals. The assay was immunoSEQ multiplex PCR, and TCRdb's table has in-frame clones only and misses some. The sample consists of about 1 million clones, 75% to 85% of them appearing once. Input material: memory CD4+ T cells from PBMCs. Subset indicated: CD45RA-negative fraction. The receptors here all came from a man aged 18-30 years in good health. Some clones in this sample may be carry-over from other donors' samples.

In its sample, this clone was seen once. J is TRBJ2-1 and V is TRBV4-1, with D unresolved. Per the germline V gene, CDR1 is MGHRA and CDR2 is YSYEKL. The CDR3 has 14 residues. The V and J ends lost 1 base and 8 bases respectively, with 12 bases between them. The CDR3 bases are TGCGCCAGCAGCCAAGCCCCTAGTACTCATGAGCAGTTCTTC. Translated, it gives CASSQAPSTHEQFF.

The V and J genes are TRBV7-3 and TRBJ2-5; either TRBD1 or TRBD2 may fit D (5 bases each). CDR1 SGHTA and CDR2 FQGTGA come from the germline V gene. The CDR3 covers 19 residues. The ends were cut back, 2 bases at V and 1 base at J, with 23 bases in the middle. DNA for the CDR3: TGTGCCAGCAGCTTAGGTCTTACTGGGGGTAACAACCCCCAAGAGACCCAGTACTTC. Its protein is CASSLGLTGGNNPQETQYF.

The genes are TRBV7-9 and TRBJ2-7; D gene ambiguous. V shed 3 bases and J shed 2 bases, with 8 bases lying between them. The length of the CDR3 is 13 residues. Per germline, CDR1 SEHNR and CDR2 FQNEAQ (reference sequence). The CDR3 sequence: CASSFGSAYEQYF. The CDR3 region has the DNA TGTGCCAGCAGCTTCGGATCGGCCTACGAGCAGTACTTC.

As for this clone: A single base separates this from a much larger clone, so it may be a read error. In the same sample, other DNA sequences code for this CDR3. The V call is TRBV11-3, the J call TRBJ2-3; D is unresolved. This CDR3 comprises 14 residues. The germline CDR1 and CDR2 sequences are SGHNT and YENEEA. The germline V and J ends were trimmed by 5 bases and 2 bases, with 11 bases remaining between them. CDR3 nucleotides: TGTGCCAGCAGCCTGGACGGAAACACAGATACGCAGTATTTT. Translation gives CASSLDGNTDTQYF.

The rearrangement joins TRBV9 to TRBJ1-1, with D maybe TRBD1 (6 bases). Germline V gene lookup returns CDR1 SGDLS and CDR2 YYNGEE. V was pared by 0 bases and J by 4 bases, with 13 bases between. The CDR3 is 15 residues long. CDR3 residues: CASSVDGRGSTEAFF. DNA for the CDR3: TGTGCCAGCAGCGTAGATGGTAGGGGGAGCACTGAAGCTTTCTTT.

Concerning this clone: The same CDR3 is also encoded by other DNA sequences in this sample. CDR3 nucleotide sequence: TGTGCCAGCAGTTTGGGACAGAACTATGGCTACACCTTC. Amino acids: CASSLGQNYGYTF. The V and J genes are TRBV28 and TRBJ1-2; 7 bases agree with TRBD1. The CDR3 is 13 residues long. CDR1 is MDHEN and CDR2 is SYDVKM in the germline V gene. V shed 3 bases, J shed 2 bases, and the junction held 0 bases outside the gene matches.

The CDR3 sequence is CATSRVRGEAFF. CDR3 sequence (DNA): TGTGCCACCAGCAGAGTCAGGGGGGAAGCTTTCTTT. The chain employs TRBV15 and TRBJ1-1, with TRBD1 identical over 7 bases. The junction had 1 base not matched to a gene; V was cut back by 1 base and J by 8 bases. CDR3 length: 12 residues. Germline assignment: CDR1 LNHNV and CDR2 YYDKDF (reference sequence).

The rearrangement links TRBV9 to TRBJ2-5, with TRBD2 as a possible D gene (5 bases). The end of the DNA aligns better with TRBJ2-7, so the J call may be wrong. CDR1 SGDLS and CDR2 YYNGEE come from the germline V gene. The CDR3 spans 15 residues. DNA of the CDR3: TGTGCCAGCAGCGTAGCGCTAGGGCCGGGGTACGAGCAGTACTTC. Translation: CASSVALGPGYEQYF.

V gene TRBV7-2 combines with J gene TRBJ1-1; maybe TRBD1 (5 bases). The V gene lost 1 base and the J gene lost 3 bases, with 9 bases spanning the gap. CDR1 is SGHTA, CDR2 FQGNSA, per germline. The CDR3 is 14 residues long. CDR3 region: CASSLDWGDTEAFF. In DNA form, the CDR3 reads TGTGCCAGCAGCTTAGACTGGGGCGACACTGAAGCTTTCTTT.

This clone was recorded only once. V and J are TRBV28 and TRBJ2-3; 9 bases are shared with TRBD2. CDR3 length: 19 residues. After removal of 5 bases from V and 7 bases from J, the junction contained 22 bases not matched to a gene. Germline V lookup: CDR1 MDHEN, CDR2 SYDVKM. In DNA, the CDR3 is TGTGCCAGCAGTCCCCGACCGGGGACTAGCAATCGGTTAGGGTATACGCAGTATTTT. As protein: CASSPRPGTSNRLGYTQYF.

The rearrangement links TRBV11-3 to TRBJ2-7, with D perhaps assigned TRBD1 or TRBD2 (5 bases each). Per the germline V gene, CDR1 is SGHNT and CDR2 is YENEEA. The CDR3 consists of 13 residues. The germline V and J ends were trimmed by 6 bases and 2 bases, with 11 bases remaining between them. CDR3 amino acids: CASSPGATYEQYF. The CDR3 DNA reads TGTGCCAGCAGTCCCGGGGCTACCTACGAGCAGTACTTC. The variable domain in full, with the rest retrieved from reference TRBV11-3 and TRBJ2-7, is EAGVVQSPRYKIIEKKQPVAFWCNPISGHNTLYWYLQNLGQGPELLIRYENEEAVDDSQLPKDRFSAERLKGVDSTLKIQPAELGDSAVYLCASSPGATYEQYFGPGTRLTVT.

The CDR3 nucleotides are TGTGCCAGCAGCTCAGGGTGGAGCGGGCGCACAGATACGCAGTATTTT. Its translation is CASSSGWSGRTDTQYF. The chain links TRBV7-9 to TRBJ2-3; D may be TRBD2 (6 bases). The germline gives CDR1 SEHNR, CDR2 FQNEAQ (reference sequence). This CDR3 is built from 16 residues. Between the trimmed V and J ends, which lost 4 bases and 1 base, there was a span of 15 bases.

This chain joins TRBV28 and TRBJ1-1, with TRBD1 matching over 11 bases. This CDR3 has 15 amino acids. Looked up from germline, CDR1 is MDHEN and CDR2 is SYDVKM. With V trimmed by 6 bases and J by 5 bases, 8 bases remained unmatched. The CDR3 DNA reads as TGTGCCAGCAGGGACAGGGGGCGAAGGGTTACTGAAGCTTTCTTT. It translates to CASRDRGRRVTEAFF.

The genes are TRBV11-2 and TRBJ2-7; D uncertain. V was shortened by 5 bases and J by 3 bases, with 8 bases between the two germline ends. The CDR3 is 12 amino acids. The V gene's germline CDR1 is SGHAT and CDR2 FQNNGV. CDR3 residues: CASSTMGYEQYF. CDR3 in DNA: TGTGCCAGCAGCACAATGGGCTACGAGCAGTACTTC.

A word on this clone: Other nucleotide sequences in the sample specify the same CDR3. The V call is TRBV4-1, the J call TRBJ1-4, with D perhaps TRBD1 (5 bases). Germline assignment: CDR1 MGHRA and CDR2 YSYEKL. The CDR3 spans 15 residues. Trimming removed 1 base from V and 0 bases from J, with 6 bases in between. Here the CDR3 DNA reads TGCGCCAGCAGCCAAGCGGGGGCAACTAATGAAAAACTGTTTTTT. As protein: CASSQAGATNEKLFF.

The chain uses TRBV28 and TRBJ2-3; 9 nucleotides align to TRBD1. The CDR3 sequence is 14 residues long. Germline CDR1 MDHEN, CDR2 SYDVKM. Trimming cost V 7 bases and J 6 bases; bases outside gene matches: 8. CDR3 nucleotide sequence: TGTGCCAGCACTACACAGGGGGCGAGGGATACGCAGTATTTT. This codes for CASTTQGARDTQYF.

This clone was found once. V usage is TRBV30 and J usage is TRBJ2-3; no definite D call. The CDR3 extends over 12 amino acids. V lost 2 bases and J lost 4, with 7 bases in between. Germline loops: CDR1 GTSNPN, CDR2 SVGIG (reference sequence). The CDR3 DNA is TGTGCCTGGAGTACCCCCGCAGATACGCAGTATTTT. This translates into CAWSTPADTQYF.

V and J are TRBV6-5 and TRBJ1-2, with D perhaps matching TRBD1 (5 bases). This CDR3 has 16 amino acids. V gave up 2 bases and J gave up 8 bases, with 21 bases separating them. Germline V gives CDR1 MNHEY, CDR2 SVGAGI. The CDR3 coding sequence is TGTGCCAGCAGTTACCCCGGTAGGCCCGGGACGGAGGGCTACACCTTC. Protein sequence: CASSYPGRPGTEGYTF.

The genes are TRBV11-3 and TRBJ1-6; D not certain. V gave up 0 bases and J gave up 4 bases, with 4 bases separating them. The CDR3 loop spans 14 amino acids. The germline V gene encodes CDR1 SGHNT and CDR2 YENEEA. The CDR3 loop reads CASSLDSYNSPLHF. In DNA form, the CDR3 reads TGTGCCAGCAGCTTAGACAGTTATAATTCACCCCTCCACTTT.

This chain uses TRBV19 with TRBJ2-5, with 9 bases identical to TRBD2. The germline V gene encodes CDR1 LNHDA and CDR2 SQIVND (reference sequence). J gave up 0 bases and V 3 bases, and 5 bases lay outside the gene matches. CDR3 size: 16 residues. CDR3 protein: CASSIGLAPNQETQYF. The CDR3 nucleotides read TGTGCCAGTAGTATTGGACTAGCGCCGAACCAAGAGACCCAGTACTTC.

In its sample, this clone was seen a few times. Being one base from a much bigger clone, this may be a read error. Other DNA sequences within the sample encode an identical CDR3. The chain combines TRBV28 with TRBJ1-1, with D perhaps TRBD1 (5 bases). Germline V gives CDR1 MDHEN, CDR2 SYDVKM. V was trimmed by 1 base and J by 0 bases, leaving 6 bases between them. The CDR3 is 14 amino acids. The CDR3 loop reads CASSLYRMNTEAFF. As DNA, the CDR3 is TGTGCCAGCAGTTTATACAGGATGAACACTGAAGCTTTCTTT.

The CDR3 is CASSVGLAGNYNEQFF. The CDR3 bases are TGTGCCAGCAGCGTAGGACTAGCGGGAAACTACAATGAGCAGTTCTTC. The chain joins TRBV7-2 to TRBJ2-1; the match to TRBD2 covers 12 bases. The germline CDR1 and CDR2 sequences are SGHTA and FQGNSA. Trimming cost V 5 bases and J 3 bases; bases outside gene matches: 5. The CDR3 totals 16 residues. The full variable domain, in which reference TRBV7-2 and TRBJ2-1 provide the parts outside the CDR3, is GAGVSQSPSNKVTEKGKDVELRCDPISGHTALYWYRQSLGQGLEFLIYFQGNSAPDKSGLPSDRFSAERTGGSVSTLTIQRTQQEDSAVYLCASSVGLAGNYNEQFFGPGTRLTVL.

The rearrangement links TRBV5-1 to TRBJ1-1, with D maybe TRBD1 (5 bases). V gave up 5 bases and J gave up 5 bases, with 19 bases separating them. This CDR3 has 15 amino acids. The V gene's germline CDR1 is SGHRS and CDR2 YFSETQ. The CDR3 sequence: CASSGAPSSGTEAFF. CDR3 DNA: TGCGCCAGCAGTGGGGCACCAAGCTCGGGAACTGAAGCTTTCTTT. Supplemented by reference TRBV5-1 and TRBJ1-1, the full variable domain reads KAGVTQTPRYLIKTRGQQVTLSCSPISGHRSVSWYQQTPGQGLQFLFEYFSETQRNKGNFPGRFSGRQFSNSRSEMNVSTLELGDSALYLCASSGAPSSGTEAFFGQGTRLTVV.

The chain recombines TRBV7-2 with TRBJ1-2; D call uncertain. Trimming removed 5 bases from V and 5 bases from J, with 15 bases in between. Germline loops: CDR1 SGHTA, CDR2 FQGNSA. The CDR3 runs to 14 residues. The CDR3 DNA follows: TGTGCCAGCAGCCCAACCGGGAAGTTTTATGGCTACACCTTC. Translated: CASSPTGKFYGYTF.

The chain recombines TRBV27 with TRBJ2-1, with a tentative D call TRBD1 (5 bases). The CDR3 consists of 12 residues. Trimming took off 4 bases at V and 6 bases at J, with 7 bases between the two ends. The V gene's germline CDR1 is MNHEY and CDR2 SMNVEV (reference sequence). The CDR3 sequence is CASSSRGNEQFF. The CDR3 DNA reads TGTGCCAGCAGTTCTAGGGGCAATGAGCAGTTCTTC.

This clone turned up a few times. J is TRBJ2-2 and V is TRBV28; no firm D call. Trimming removed 5 bases at V and 0 bases at J, with 7 bases between. CDR1 and CDR2 from the germline V gene are MDHEN and SYDVKM. This CDR3 contains 14 residues. CDR3 region: CASSPPPNTGELFF. As DNA, the CDR3 is TGTGCCAGCAGTCCCCCTCCGAACACCGGGGAGCTGTTTTTT.

The chain recombines TRBV27 with TRBJ2-3; 12 nucleotides match TRBD2. This CDR3 has 18 residues. Trimming took 6 bases from V and 6 from J; bases not matched to a gene: 16. CDR1 MNHEY and CDR2 SMNVEV come from the germline V gene (reference sequence). Written as DNA, the CDR3 is TGTGCCAGCAGAGAAAAAAGGACTAGCGGGACCAGGAGGGATACGCAGTATTTT. Translated: CASREKRTSGTRRDTQYF.

The V gene is TRBV4-3, the J gene TRBJ2-7; no clear D gene. V dropped 2 bases and J dropped 3 bases, with 11 bases sitting between them. Germline V gene lookup returns CDR1 LGHNA and CDR2 YSLEER. The CDR3 loop spans 14 amino acids. CDR3 loop: CASSQLTDFYEQYF. As DNA, the CDR3 is TGCGCCAGCAGCCAACTTACAGATTTCTACGAGCAGTACTTC.

This rearrangement joins TRBV19 to TRBJ2-1; 9 nucleotides align to TRBD2. Germline loops: CDR1 LNHDA, CDR2 SQIVND (reference sequence). The CDR3 has 17 amino acids. Losses at the gene ends were 3 bases for V and 7 bases for J; bases not matched to a gene: 13. In DNA form, the CDR3 reads TGTGCCAGTAGTATTGGGGGCGGGAGGGCCGTTAGGAATGAGCAGTTCTTC. It specifies CASSIGGGRAVRNEQFF. The full variable domain, its missing parts supplied by reference TRBV19 and TRBJ2-1, is DGGITQSPKYLFRKEGQNVTLSCEQNLNHDAMYWYRQDPGQGLRLIYYSQIVNDFQKGDIAEGYSVSREKKESFPLTVTSAQKNPTAFYLCASSIGGGRAVRNEQFFGPGTRLTVL.

The rearrangement uses TRBV12-5 and TRBJ2-1; D is unresolved. CDR3 length: 12 amino acids. Trimming shortened V by 5 bases and J by 8 bases, and 10 bases separated the two germline ends. Germline CDR1 is LGHNT and CDR2 is FRNRAP. CDR3 coding DNA: TGTGCTAGTGGTGGGATAGGCGATGAGCAGTTCTTC. Protein: CASGGIGDEQFF.

This clone occurred a few times. This chain uses TRBV5-8 with TRBJ2-7; D is unclear. The CDR3 extends over 15 amino acids. CDR1 and CDR2 (germline): SGHTS, YDEGEE. The V gene lost 0 bases and the J gene lost 0 bases, with 10 bases spanning the gap. CDR3 sequence: CASSLGAVSSYEQYF. DNA for the CDR3: TGTGCCAGCAGCTTGGGTGCGGTGAGCTCCTACGAGCAGTACTTC. Together with reference TRBV5-8 and TRBJ2-7, the CDR3 gives the full variable domain: EAGVTQSPTHLIKTRGQQATLRCSPISGHTSVYWYQQALGLGLQFLLWYDEGEERNRGNFPPRFSGRQFPNYSSELNVNALELEDSALYLCASSLGAVSSYEQYFGPGTRLTVT.

J is TRBJ2-1 and V is TRBV4-3; D remains ambiguous. CDR3 length: 15 amino acids. V lost 3 bases and J 0 bases, leaving 9 bases between the germline ends. From germline, CDR1 is LGHNA and CDR2 YSLEER. The CDR3 reads CASSHLGRSYNEQFF. The DNA for the CDR3 is TGCGCCAGCAGCCACCTAGGGCGCTCCTACAATGAGCAGTTCTTC.